This T cell receptor beta chain was retrieved from a study of brain metastases from non-small cell lung cancer. Trimming removed 6 bases at V and 0 bases at J, with 15 bases between. Germline V lookup: CDR1 SGHVS, CDR2 FQNEAQ. There are 17 residues in the CDR3. The table came from immunoSEQ multiplex PCR; TCRdb's copy has only in-frame clones and leaves some out. Altogether over 350 clones are present, around 90% being singletons, with the ten largest covering roughly 17%. Material for sequencing was tumor-adjacent normal tissue. This clonotype was sampled from a donor aged 40 or over with non-small cell lung cancer. The chain combines TRBV7-8 with TRBJ1-6; D gene uncertain. CDR3 coding DNA: TGTGCCAGCAGTCTAATACTGGGGAGCTCCTATAATTCACCCCTCCACTTT. Translated, it gives CASSLILGSSYNSPLHF.